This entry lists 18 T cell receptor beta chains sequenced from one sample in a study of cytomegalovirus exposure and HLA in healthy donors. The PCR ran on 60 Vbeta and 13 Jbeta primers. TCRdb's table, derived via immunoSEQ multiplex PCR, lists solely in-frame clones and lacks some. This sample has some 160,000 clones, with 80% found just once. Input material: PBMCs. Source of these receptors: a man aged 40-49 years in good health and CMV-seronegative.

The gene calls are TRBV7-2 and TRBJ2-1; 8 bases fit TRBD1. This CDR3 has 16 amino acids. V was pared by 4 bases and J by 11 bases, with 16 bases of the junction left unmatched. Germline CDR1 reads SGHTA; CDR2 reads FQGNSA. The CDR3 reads CASSSEVAGGVLKQFF. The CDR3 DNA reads TGTGCCAGCAGCTCAGAGGTCGCAGGGGGCGTTCTAAAGCAGTTCTTC. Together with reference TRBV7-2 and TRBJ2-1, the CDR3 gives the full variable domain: GAGVSQSPSNKVTEKGKDVELRCDPISGHTALYWYRQSLGQGLEFLIYFQGNSAPDKSGLPSDRFSAERTGGSVSTLTIQRTQQEDSAVYLCASSSEVAGGVLKQFFGPGTRLTVL.

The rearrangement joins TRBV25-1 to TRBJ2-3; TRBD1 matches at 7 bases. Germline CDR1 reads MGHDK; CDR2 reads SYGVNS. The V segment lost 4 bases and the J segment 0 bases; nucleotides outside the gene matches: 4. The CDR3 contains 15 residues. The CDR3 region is CASSVGQTSTDTQYF. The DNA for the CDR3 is TGTGCCAGCAGTGTGGGACAGACTAGCACAGATACGCAGTATTTT.

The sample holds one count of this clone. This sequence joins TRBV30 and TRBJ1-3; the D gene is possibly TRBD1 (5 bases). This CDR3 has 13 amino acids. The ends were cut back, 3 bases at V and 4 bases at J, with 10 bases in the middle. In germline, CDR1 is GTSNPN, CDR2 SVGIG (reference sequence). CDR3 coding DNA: TGTGCCTGGAGAGTCGGGGGGGGAAACACCATATATTTT. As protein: CAWRVGGGNTIYF.

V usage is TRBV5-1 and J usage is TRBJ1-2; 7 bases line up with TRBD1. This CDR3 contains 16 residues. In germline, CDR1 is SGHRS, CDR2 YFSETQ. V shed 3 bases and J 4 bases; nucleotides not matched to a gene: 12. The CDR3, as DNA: TGCGCCAGCAGCTCCGGAGGGTTTACAGGGGTCTATGGCTACACCTTC. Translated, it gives CASSSGGFTGVYGYTF.

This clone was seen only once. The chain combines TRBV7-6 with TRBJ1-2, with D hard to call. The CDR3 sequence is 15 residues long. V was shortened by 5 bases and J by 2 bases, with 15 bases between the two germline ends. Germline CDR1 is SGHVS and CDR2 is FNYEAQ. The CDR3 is CASSPSRRVNYGYTF. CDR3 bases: TGTGCCAGCAGCCCTAGTAGGAGGGTAAACTATGGCTACACCTTC.

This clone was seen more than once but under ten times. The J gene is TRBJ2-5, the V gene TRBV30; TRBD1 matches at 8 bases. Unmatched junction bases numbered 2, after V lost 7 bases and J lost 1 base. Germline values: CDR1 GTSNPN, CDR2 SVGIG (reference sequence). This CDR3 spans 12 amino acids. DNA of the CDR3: TGTGCCTTCGACAGGGGCCAAGAGACCCAGTACTTC. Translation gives CAFDRGQETQYF.

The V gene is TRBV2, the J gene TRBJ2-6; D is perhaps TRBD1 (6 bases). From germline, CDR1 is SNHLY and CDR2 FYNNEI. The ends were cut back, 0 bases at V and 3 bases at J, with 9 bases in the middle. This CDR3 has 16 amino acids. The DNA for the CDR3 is TGTGCCAGCAGTGAAGCGCGCAGGGGTGGGGCCAACGTCCTGACTTTC. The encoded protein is CASSEARRGGANVLTF.

CDR3 region: CASSQDGTDSNQPQHF. CDR3 nucleotides: TGCGCCAGCAGCCAAGATGGGACAGATAGCAATCAGCCCCAGCATTTT. The chain uses TRBV4-1 and TRBJ1-5, with 7 bases lining up with TRBD1. V shed 0 bases and J 0 bases; nucleotides not matched to a gene: 2. Germline-derived CDR1 and CDR2 are MGHRA and YSYEKL. The CDR3 sequence is 16 residues long.

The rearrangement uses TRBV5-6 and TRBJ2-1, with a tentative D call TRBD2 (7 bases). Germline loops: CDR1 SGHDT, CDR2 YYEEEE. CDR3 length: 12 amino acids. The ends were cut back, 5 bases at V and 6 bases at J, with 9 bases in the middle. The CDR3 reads CASRRGGNEQFF. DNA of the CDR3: TGTGCCAGCAGGAGGGGGGGCAATGAGCAGTTCTTC.

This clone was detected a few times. CDR3 amino acids: CASGPDRATEAFF. CDR3 DNA: TGTGCTAGTGGCCCTGACAGGGCCACTGAAGCTTTCTTT. The rearrangement links TRBV12-5 to TRBJ1-1; TRBD1 matches at 7 bases. This CDR3 comprises 13 residues. Germline values: CDR1 LGHNT, CDR2 FRNRAP. J gave up 4 bases and V 6 bases, and 5 bases lay outside the gene matches.

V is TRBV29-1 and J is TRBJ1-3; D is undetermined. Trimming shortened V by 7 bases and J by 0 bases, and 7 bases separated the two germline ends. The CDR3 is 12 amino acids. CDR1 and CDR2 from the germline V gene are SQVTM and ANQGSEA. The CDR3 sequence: CSGSYSGNTIYF. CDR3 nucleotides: TGCAGCGGGAGTTACTCTGGAAACACCATATATTTT.

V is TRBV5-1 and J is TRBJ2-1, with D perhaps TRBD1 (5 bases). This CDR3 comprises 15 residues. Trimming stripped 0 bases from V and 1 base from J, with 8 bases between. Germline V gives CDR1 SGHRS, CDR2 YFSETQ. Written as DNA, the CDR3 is TGCGCCAGCAGCTTGGTTGCAGGGTCCTACAATGAGCAGTTCTTC. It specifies CASSLVAGSYNEQFF.

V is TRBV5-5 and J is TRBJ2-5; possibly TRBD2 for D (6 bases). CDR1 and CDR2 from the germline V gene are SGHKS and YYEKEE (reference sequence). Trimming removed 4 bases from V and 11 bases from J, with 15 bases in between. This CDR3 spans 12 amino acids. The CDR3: CASSGTAGKQYF. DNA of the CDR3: TGTGCCAGCAGCGGGACTGCTGGGAAGCAGTACTTC.

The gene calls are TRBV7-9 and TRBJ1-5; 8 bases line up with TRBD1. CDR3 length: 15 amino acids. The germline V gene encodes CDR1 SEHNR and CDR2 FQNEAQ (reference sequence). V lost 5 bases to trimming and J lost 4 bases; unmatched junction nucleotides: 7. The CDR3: CASSTGTGWNQPQHF. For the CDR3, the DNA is TGTGCCAGCAGCACGGGGACAGGTTGGAATCAGCCCCAGCATTTT.

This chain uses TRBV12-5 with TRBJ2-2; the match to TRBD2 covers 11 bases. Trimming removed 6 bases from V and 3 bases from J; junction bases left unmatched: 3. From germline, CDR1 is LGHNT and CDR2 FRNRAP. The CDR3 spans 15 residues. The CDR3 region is CASGPGLADTGELFF. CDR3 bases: TGTGCTAGTGGACCGGGACTAGCGGACACCGGGGAGCTGTTTTTT.

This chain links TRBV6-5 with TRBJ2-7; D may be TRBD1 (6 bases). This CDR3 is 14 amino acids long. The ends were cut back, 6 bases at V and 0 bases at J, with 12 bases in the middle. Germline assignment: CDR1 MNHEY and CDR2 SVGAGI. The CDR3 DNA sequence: TGTGCCAGCAGACGACAGGCGAGCTCCTACGAGCAGTACTTC. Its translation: CASRRQASSYEQYF.

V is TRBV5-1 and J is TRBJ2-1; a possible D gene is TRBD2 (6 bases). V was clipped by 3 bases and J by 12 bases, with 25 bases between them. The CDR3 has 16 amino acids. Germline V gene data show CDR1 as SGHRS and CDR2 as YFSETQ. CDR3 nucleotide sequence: TGCGCCAGCAGCTCCCGGTGGGGTAGCGGTTCAATGGGGCAGTTCTTC. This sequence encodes CASSSRWGSGSMGQFF.

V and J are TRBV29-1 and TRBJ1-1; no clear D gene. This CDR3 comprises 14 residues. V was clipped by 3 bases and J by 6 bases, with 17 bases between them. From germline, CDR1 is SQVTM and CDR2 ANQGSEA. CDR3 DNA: TGCAGCGTTGATACCGCAGCCCTAGGCGCTGAAGCTTTCTTT. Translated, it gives CSVDTAALGAEAFF.